This TCR beta chain was obtained from a study of T cell repertoires in cytomegalovirus infection. Study-level information: Public TCR beta signatures marked donors with CMV infection and the matching HLA.

A note on this clonotype: Its antigen is as yet unknown.

V dropped 8 bases and J dropped 2; count of bases not matched to a gene: 9. CDR1 SGHTA and CDR2 FQGNSA come from the germline V gene. The CDR3 is 15 amino acids. TCRdb reprocessed the reads with MiXCR, giving one entry per CDR3 protein. The data contain 450,000 to 600,000 distinct CDR3 sequences, around a third of them singletons. This sequence joins TRBV7-2 and TRBJ2-5; 9 positions match TRBD2. The sequence was collected from a human donor in good health (CMV status not recorded). Some clones in this sample may be carry-over from other donors' samples. The sample in question was cultured PBMCs, obtained from culture after CMV antigen stimulation. CDR3 nucleotides: TGTGCCAGCTCTCCCCGGACTAGCGAGCAAGAGACCCAGTACTTC. It yields the protein CASSPRTSEQETQYF.